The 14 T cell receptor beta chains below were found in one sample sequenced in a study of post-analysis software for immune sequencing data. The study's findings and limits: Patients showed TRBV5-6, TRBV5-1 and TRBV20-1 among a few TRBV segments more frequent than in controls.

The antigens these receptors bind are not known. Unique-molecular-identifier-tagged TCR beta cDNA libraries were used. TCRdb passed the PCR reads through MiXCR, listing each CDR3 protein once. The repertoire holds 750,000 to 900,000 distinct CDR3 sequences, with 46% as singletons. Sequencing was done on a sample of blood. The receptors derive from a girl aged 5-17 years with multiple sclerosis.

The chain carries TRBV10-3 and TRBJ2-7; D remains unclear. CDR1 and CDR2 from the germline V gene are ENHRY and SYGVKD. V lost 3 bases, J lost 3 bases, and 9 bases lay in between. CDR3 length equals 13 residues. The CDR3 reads CAISDNPDYEQYF. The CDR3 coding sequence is TGTGCCATCAGTGATAACCCGGACTACGAGCAGTACTTC.

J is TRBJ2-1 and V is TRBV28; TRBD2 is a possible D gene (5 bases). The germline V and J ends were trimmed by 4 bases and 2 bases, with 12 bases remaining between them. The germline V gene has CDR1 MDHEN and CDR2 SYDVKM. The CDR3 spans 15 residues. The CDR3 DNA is TGTGCCAGCAGTTCCACTAGTGAGGCCTACAATGAGCAGTTCTTC. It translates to CASSSTSEAYNEQFF.

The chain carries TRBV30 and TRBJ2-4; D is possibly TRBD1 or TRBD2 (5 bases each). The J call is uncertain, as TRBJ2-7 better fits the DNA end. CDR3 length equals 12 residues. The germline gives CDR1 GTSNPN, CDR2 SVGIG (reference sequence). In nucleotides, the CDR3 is TGTGCCTGGAGTTTGGGGGTCCACGAGCAGTACTTC. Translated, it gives CAWSLGVHEQYF.

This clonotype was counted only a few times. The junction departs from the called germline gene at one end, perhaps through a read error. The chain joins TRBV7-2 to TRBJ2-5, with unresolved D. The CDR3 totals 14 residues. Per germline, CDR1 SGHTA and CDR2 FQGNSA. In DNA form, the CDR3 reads TGTGCTAGCAGCTTAGGCAGCACGCAAGAGACCCAGTACTTC. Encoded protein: CASSLGSTQETQYF.

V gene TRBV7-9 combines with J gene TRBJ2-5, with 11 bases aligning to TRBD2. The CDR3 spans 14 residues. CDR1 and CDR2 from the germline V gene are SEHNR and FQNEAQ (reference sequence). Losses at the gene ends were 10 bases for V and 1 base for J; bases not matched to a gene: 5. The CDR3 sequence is CAIRLAGFQETQYF. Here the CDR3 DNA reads TGTGCCATCCGACTAGCGGGGTTCCAAGAGACCCAGTACTTC.

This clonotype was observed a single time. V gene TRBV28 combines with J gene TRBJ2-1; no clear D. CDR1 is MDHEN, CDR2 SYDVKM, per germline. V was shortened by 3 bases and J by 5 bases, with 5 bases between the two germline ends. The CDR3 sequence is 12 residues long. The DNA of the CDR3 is TGTGCCAGCAGTTTTACGAACAATGAGCAGTTCTTC. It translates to CASSFTNNEQFF.

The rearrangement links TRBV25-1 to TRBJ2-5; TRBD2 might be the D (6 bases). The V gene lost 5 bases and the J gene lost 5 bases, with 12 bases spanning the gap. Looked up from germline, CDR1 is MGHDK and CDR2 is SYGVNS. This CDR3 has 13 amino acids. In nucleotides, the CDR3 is TGTGCCAGCAGTACCCAAAGCGGGGAGACCCAGTACTTC. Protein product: CASSTQSGETQYF.

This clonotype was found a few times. The CDR3, as DNA: TGCAGCGTTGAAGGACTAGCGGGCCGGAGCTCCTACAATGAGCAGTTCTTC. Encoded protein: CSVEGLAGRSSYNEQFF. The V and J genes are TRBV29-1 and TRBJ2-1, with 10 positions matching TRBD2. Trimming took 1 base from V and 0 from J; bases not matched to a gene: 6. The CDR3 is 17 amino acids. CDR1 and CDR2 from the germline V gene are SQVTM and ANQGSEA.

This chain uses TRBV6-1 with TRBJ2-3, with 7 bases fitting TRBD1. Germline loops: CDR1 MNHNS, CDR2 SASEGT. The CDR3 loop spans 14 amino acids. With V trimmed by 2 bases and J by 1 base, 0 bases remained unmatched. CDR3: CASSERGRTDTQYF. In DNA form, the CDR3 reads TGTGCCAGCAGTGAAAGGGGGCGCACAGATACGCAGTATTTT.

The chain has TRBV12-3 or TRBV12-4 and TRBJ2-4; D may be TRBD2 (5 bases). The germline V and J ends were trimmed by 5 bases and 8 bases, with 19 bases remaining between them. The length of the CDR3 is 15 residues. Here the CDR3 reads CASSPPRATEDIQYF. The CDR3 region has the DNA TGTGCCAGCAGTCCCCCGAGGGCCACAGAGGACATTCAGTACTTC.

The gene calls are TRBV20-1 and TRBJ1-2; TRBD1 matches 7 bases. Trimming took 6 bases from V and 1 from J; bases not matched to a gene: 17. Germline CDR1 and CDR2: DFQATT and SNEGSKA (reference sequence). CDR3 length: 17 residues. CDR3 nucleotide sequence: TGCAGTGCACTCCCTAGGGTGCAACAGGGGTTTAACTATGGCTACACCTTC. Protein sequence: CSALPRVQQGFNYGYTF.

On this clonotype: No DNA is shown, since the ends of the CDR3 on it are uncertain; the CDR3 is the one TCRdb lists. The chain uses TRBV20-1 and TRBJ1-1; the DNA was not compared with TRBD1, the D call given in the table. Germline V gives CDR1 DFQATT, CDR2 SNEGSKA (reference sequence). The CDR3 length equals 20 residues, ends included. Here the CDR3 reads CSARGSSYEQYFGPGTEAFF.

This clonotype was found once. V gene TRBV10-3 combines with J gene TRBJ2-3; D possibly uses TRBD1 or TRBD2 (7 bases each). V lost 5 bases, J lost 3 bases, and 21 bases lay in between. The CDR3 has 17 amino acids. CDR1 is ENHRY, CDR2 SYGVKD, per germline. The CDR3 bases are TGTGCCATCAGTCGTCAGGGGGGAGGGCCGACGACAGATACGCAGTATTTT. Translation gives CAISRQGGGPTTDTQYF.

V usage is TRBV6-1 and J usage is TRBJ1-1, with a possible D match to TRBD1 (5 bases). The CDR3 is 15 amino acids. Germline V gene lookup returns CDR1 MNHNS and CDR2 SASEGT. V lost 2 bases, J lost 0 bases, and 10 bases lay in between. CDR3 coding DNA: TGTGCCAGCAGTGAATTGGGACGGATGAACACTGAAGCTTTCTTT. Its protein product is CASSELGRMNTEAFF.